The 9 T cell receptor beta chains listed next were all sequenced from one sample in a study of identical twins. TCRdb fed the 5' RACE reads into MiXCR, producing one record per CDR3 protein. The sample shows hundreds of thousands of distinct CDR3 sequences, about 8% of them seen only once. This same sample was also taken into another study, of yellow fever vaccine responses in identical twins.

Sequencing was performed on memory (CD45RO+) T cells sorted from blood. These receptors came from a woman aged 18-35 years in good health.

This clonotype was detected many times. The chain links TRBV3-1 to TRBJ2-1; 7 nucleotides match TRBD2. The CDR3 is made up of 14 amino acids. The trim removed 9 bases at V and 7 bases at J, leaving 12 bases unmatched. Per the germline V gene, CDR1 is LGHDT and CDR2 is YNNKEL (reference sequence). CDR3 protein: CASSPGLKSNEQFF. The CDR3 bases are TGTGCCAGTTCACCGGGACTAAAGTCGAATGAGCAGTTCTTC.

J is TRBJ1-2 and V is TRBV7-9; D is uncertain. The CDR3 has 14 amino acids. Germline CDR1 reads SEHNR; CDR2 reads FQNEAQ (reference sequence). The V and J ends lost 6 bases and 4 bases respectively, with 15 bases between them. The CDR3 is CASSPKGTFYGYTF. CDR3 sequence (DNA): TGTGCCAGCAGTCCCAAGGGCACCTTCTATGGCTACACCTTC.

This clonotype occurred a few times. The J gene is TRBJ1-6, the V gene TRBV11-2; D is uncertain. The CDR3 loop spans 15 amino acids. V lost 2 bases to trimming and J lost 10 bases, with 15 bases between them. Germline V gene sequence: CDR1 SGHAT, CDR2 FQNNGV. The CDR3 coding sequence is TGTGCCAGCAGCTTAAGAGTGGGCGGTGAATCACCCCTCCACTTT. Its translation is CASSLRVGGESPLHF.

This clonotype was observed many times. The gene calls are TRBV12-3 or TRBV12-4 and TRBJ1-2; no reliable D call. This CDR3 spans 14 amino acids. V lost 1 base and J 8 bases, leaving 14 bases between the germline ends. The CDR3 region has the DNA TGTGCCAGCAGTTTAGACGTCGGAATGTGGGGCTACACCTTC. Protein: CASSLDVGMWGYTF.

This clonotype was detected only a few times. The conserved final phenylalanine or tryptophan is absent from the CDR3, which likely points to a read error. The DNA is omitted, as the CDR3 cannot be located on it reliably, and the CDR3 follows TCRdb's listing. This sequence joins TRBV2 and TRBJ1-4; TRBD1, as called in the table, went unchecked against the DNA. The CDR3 extends over 12 residues, inclusive of both ends. The germline CDR1 and CDR2 sequences are SNHLY and FYNNEI. This CDR3 is CASRPGQGSYLV.

This sequence joins TRBV7-3 and TRBJ2-1; 10 positions match TRBD2. This CDR3 comprises 16 residues. Trimming cost V 2 bases and J 4 bases; bases outside gene matches: 5. Germline lookup yields CDR1 SGHTA and CDR2 FQGTGA. CDR3 loop: CASSLLAGAKYNEQFF. The CDR3 nucleotides are TGTGCCAGCAGCTTACTAGCGGGAGCGAAGTACAATGAGCAGTTCTTC.

The genes are TRBV5-1 and TRBJ2-5, with 12 bases lining up with TRBD1. The CDR3 has 17 amino acids. Germline trimming cut 0 bases from V and 6 bases from J; bases unmatched to any gene: 9. Per the germline V gene, CDR1 is SGHRS and CDR2 is YFSETQ. The CDR3 sequence: CASSLVVSGQGAKTQYF. DNA of the CDR3: TGCGCCAGCAGCTTGGTGGTCTCGGGACAGGGGGCGAAGACCCAGTACTTC.

This clonotype has ten or more counts. This chain uses TRBV21-1 with TRBJ2-6; TRBD2, the D gene given by the table, was not confirmed from the DNA. TRBV21-1 is described as a pseudogene. This CDR3 has 18 amino acids. CDR3 DNA: TGTGCCAGCAGCAAAGTAGGCAGGGCTTACTCTGGGGCCAACGTCCTGACTTTC. Its translation is CASSKVGRAYSGANVLTF.

This clonotype has a count of ten or more. The rearrangement uses TRBV12-3 or TRBV12-4 and TRBJ1-6; a weak D match, TRBD1 (6 bases). Trimming stripped 4 bases from V and 11 bases from J, with 9 bases between. This CDR3 has 12 residues. The CDR3 is CASSWGGPPLHF. DNA for the CDR3: TGTGCCAGCAGTTGGGGGGGGCCACCCCTCCACTTT.